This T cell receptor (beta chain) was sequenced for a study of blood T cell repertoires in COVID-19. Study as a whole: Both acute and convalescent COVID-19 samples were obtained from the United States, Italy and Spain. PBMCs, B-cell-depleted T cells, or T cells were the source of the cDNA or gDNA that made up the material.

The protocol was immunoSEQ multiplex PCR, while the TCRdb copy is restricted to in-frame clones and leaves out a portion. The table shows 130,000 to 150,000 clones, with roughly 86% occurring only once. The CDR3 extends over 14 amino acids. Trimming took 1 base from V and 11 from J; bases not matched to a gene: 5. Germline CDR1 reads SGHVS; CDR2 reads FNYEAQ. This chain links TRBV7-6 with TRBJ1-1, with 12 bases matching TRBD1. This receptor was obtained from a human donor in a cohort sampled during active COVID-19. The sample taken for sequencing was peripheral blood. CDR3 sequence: CASSLGDRGQEAFF. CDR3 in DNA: TGTGCCAGCAGCTTAGGGGACAGGGGGCAAGAGGCTTTCTTT.